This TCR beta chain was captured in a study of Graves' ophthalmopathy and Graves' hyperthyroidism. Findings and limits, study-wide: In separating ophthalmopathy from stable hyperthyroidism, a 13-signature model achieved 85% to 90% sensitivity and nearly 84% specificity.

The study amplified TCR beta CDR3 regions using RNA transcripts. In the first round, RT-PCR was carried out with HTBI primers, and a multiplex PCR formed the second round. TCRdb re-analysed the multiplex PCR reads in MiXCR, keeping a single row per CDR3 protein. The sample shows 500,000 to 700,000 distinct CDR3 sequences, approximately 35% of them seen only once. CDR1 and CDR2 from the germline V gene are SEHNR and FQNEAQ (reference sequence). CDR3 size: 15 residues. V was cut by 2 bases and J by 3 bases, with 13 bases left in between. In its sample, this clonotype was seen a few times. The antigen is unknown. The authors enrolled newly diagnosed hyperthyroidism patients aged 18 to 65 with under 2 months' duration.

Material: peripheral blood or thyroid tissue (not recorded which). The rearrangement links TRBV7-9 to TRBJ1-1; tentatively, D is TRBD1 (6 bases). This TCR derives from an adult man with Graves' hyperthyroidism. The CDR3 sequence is CASSLQGRYDTEAFF. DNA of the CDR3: TGTGCCAGCAGCTTACAGGGGCGTTATGACACTGAAGCTTTCTTT.